In this sample, the clone carrying this T cell receptor (beta chain) turned up a few times. Its target is not known. Researchers tagged individual cDNA molecules with unique molecular identifiers. TCRdb reprocessed the 5' RACE reads with MiXCR, giving one entry per CDR3 protein. The repertoire holds tens of thousands of distinct CDR3 sequences, over 9% seen once, with roughly 15% in the top ten. The sample belongs to a study of early T cells in non-severe SARS-CoV-2 infection. Study-wide context: Chains stayed unpaired after sequencing of bulk RNA from unsorted whole blood.

General study results and limits: Database matching using VDJdb favored anti-spike CD8 responses, with private and CD4 specificities left missing.

Material for sequencing was whole blood. This receptor was taken from an adult who was a healthcare worker with PCR-confirmed SARS-CoV-2 infection or an uninfected control (not recorded which).

The CDR3 coding sequence is TGTGCCAGCAGTTTTAAGCGTGGCTACACCTTC. Its protein is CASSFKRGYTF. This sequence joins TRBV12-3 or TRBV12-4 and TRBJ1-2; D remains ambiguous. With 3 bases removed from V and 7 bases from J, the gap between germline ends came to 6 bases. The CDR3 is 11 amino acids.